The subject of this entry is one T cell receptor (beta chain). Its antigen is still unknown. These data are taken from a study of cytomegalovirus exposure and HLA in healthy donors. PCR primers comprised 60 Vbeta and 13 Jbeta primers. Some clones are missing from TCRdb's copy, which holds only in-frame ones; the method was immunoSEQ multiplex PCR. The data hold about 190,000 clones, with roughly 80% observed a single time. The CDR3 is 15 amino acids. In germline, CDR1 is MNHNS, CDR2 SASEGT. V gave up 4 bases and J gave up 8 bases; unmatched junction bases: 7. General observations from the study: It was in a later analysis that TCR association rates were seen to vary by HLA locus, highest for DRB1 and lowest for HLA-C.

The specimen was PBMCs. The gene calls are TRBV6-1 and TRBJ1-4, with 10 bases lining up with TRBD1. This TCR came from a man aged 35 to 55 in good health and CMV-seropositive. CDR3 bases: TGTGCCAGCAGTGGATGGGACAGGGGTAAGGAAAAACTGTTTTTT. Translated, it gives CASSGWDRGKEKLFF.